The clone carrying this T cell receptor beta chain was seen only once. Its antigen is unidentified. Libraries were prepared by immunoSEQ multiplex PCR; TCRdb keeps only in-frame clonotypes and omits some of them. The table shows under 130,000 clones, with 85% to 90% occurring only once. No infections or other immune events were documented during collection. This record belongs to a study of identifying expanded T cells in peripheral blood. Findings and caveats of the study: Technical replicates showed about 1.2 changed clones; roughly two weeks approximately 16; four weeks 19.

Sequenced input: blood. The TCR comes from a person aged 18 to 70 in good health.

The CDR3 nucleotides read TGTGCCAGCAGTTATTCAGGACGCGCTGATTATTACGAGCAGTACTTC. Its translation is CASSYSGRADYYEQYF. The chain carries TRBV6-5 and TRBJ2-7; no clear D. Per germline, CDR1 MNHEY and CDR2 SVGAGI. CDR3 length: 16 residues. V gave up 3 bases and J gave up 4 bases, with 19 bases separating them.